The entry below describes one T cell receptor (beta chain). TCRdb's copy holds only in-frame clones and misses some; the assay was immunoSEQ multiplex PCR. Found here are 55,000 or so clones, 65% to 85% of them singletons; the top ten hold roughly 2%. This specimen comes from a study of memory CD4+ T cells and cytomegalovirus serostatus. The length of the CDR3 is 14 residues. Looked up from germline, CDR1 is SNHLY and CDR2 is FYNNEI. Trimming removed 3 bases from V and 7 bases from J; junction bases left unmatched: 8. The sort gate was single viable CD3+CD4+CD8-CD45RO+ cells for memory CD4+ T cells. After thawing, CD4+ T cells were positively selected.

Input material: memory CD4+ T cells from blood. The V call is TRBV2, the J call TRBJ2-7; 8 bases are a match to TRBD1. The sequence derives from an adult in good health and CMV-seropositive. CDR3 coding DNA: TGTGCCAGCAGTGATCCGACAGGGGCGGGGGAGCAGTACTTC. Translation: CASSDPTGAGEQYF.